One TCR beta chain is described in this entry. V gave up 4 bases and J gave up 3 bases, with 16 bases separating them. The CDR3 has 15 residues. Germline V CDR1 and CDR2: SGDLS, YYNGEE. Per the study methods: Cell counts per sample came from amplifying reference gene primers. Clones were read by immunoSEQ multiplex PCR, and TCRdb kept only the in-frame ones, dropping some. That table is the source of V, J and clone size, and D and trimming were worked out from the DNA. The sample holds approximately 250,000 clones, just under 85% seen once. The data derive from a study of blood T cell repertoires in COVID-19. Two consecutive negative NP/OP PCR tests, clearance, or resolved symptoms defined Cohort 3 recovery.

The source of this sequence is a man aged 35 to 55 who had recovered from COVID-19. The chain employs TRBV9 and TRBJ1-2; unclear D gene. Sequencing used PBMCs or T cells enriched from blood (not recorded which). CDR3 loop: CASSPTHGEDYGYTF. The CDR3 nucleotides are TGTGCCAGCAGCCCCACCCACGGGGAGGACTATGGCTACACCTTC.